Below, 30 T cell receptor beta chains from the same sample are listed, as sequenced in a study of radiation and T cells in renal cell carcinoma. TCRdb's copy holds only in-frame clones and misses some; the assay was immunoSEQ multiplex PCR. Of some 150,000 clones in the sample, approximately 86% were seen once. As for time point: blood 2 weeks post-SBRT. Treatment meaning: 15 Gy SBRT to primary tumor, nephrectomy 4 weeks later. This sample comprised blood, obtained from a patient whose treatment included radiotherapy and nephrectomy. These receptors originate from a woman aged 45 to 65 with renal cell carcinoma.

This clone appeared a single time. CDR3 coding DNA: TGCGCCAGCAGTCCCGACAGTAGCACCGGGGAGCTGTTTTTT. Protein sequence: CASSPDSSTGELFF. The chain uses TRBV10-2 and TRBJ2-2; the D gene is possibly TRBD1 (5 bases). Germline V CDR1 and CDR2: WSHSY, SAAADI. The V gene lost 5 bases and the J gene lost 4 bases, with 11 bases spanning the gap. CDR3 length: 14 residues.

The V gene is TRBV7-3, the J gene TRBJ2-3; D possibly matches TRBD1 or TRBD2 (6 bases each). Between the trimmed V and J ends, which lost 4 bases and 6 bases, there was a span of 14 bases. This CDR3 region has 14 residues. Germline-derived CDR1 and CDR2 are SGHTA and FQGTGA. CDR3 sequence (DNA): TGTGCCAGCAGCTCCTCGGGGGCATGGGATACGCAGTATTTT. This sequence encodes CASSSSGAWDTQYF.

This sequence joins TRBV11-3 and TRBJ2-2; D is unclear. Trimming stripped 7 bases from V and 6 bases from J, with 12 bases between. Germline V lookup: CDR1 SGHNT, CDR2 YENEEA. This CDR3 contains 13 residues. CDR3 in amino acids: CASKLGVAGELFF. DNA of the CDR3: TGTGCCAGCAAGCTTGGGGTCGCCGGGGAGCTGTTTTTT.

The chain uses TRBV6-5 and TRBJ1-2; D gene unclear. The V gene's germline CDR1 is MNHEY and CDR2 SVGAGI. CDR3 length: 14 residues. The V end was cut by 4 bases, the J end by 3 bases, with 12 bases between. Here the CDR3 DNA reads TGTGCCAGCAGTTTCCGCAATCAAGACTATGGCTACACCTTC. Amino acids: CASSFRNQDYGYTF.

The V call is TRBV4-1, the J call TRBJ1-5; tentative D call: TRBD1 (5 bases). Germline lookup yields CDR1 MGHRA and CDR2 YSYEKL. This CDR3 is 14 amino acids long. V was trimmed by 2 bases and J by 5 bases, leaving 10 bases between them. DNA of the CDR3: TGCGCCAGCAGCCAAATGGGAGGGGATCAGCCCCAGCATTTT. As protein: CASSQMGGDQPQHF.

The rearrangement joins TRBV19 to TRBJ1-1; D gene uncertain. The CDR3 consists of 15 residues. From germline, CDR1 is LNHDA and CDR2 SQIVND (reference sequence). Trimming stripped 0 bases from V and 5 bases from J, with 13 bases between. The CDR3 here is CASSIDTAAETEAFF. DNA of the CDR3: TGTGCCAGTAGTATAGATACTGCCGCGGAGACTGAAGCTTTCTTT.

This chain uses TRBV4-1 with TRBJ2-2; 8 positions agree with TRBD1. CDR3 length equals 14 residues. With 9 bases clipped from V and 4 bases from J, the junction kept 7 bases outside the gene matches. CDR1 is MGHRA and CDR2 is YSYEKL in the germline V gene. As DNA, the CDR3 is TGCGCCAGTGGGGCAGGGGGCTTCACCGGGGAGCTGTTTTTT. It yields the protein CASGAGGFTGELFF.

The chain employs TRBV5-1 and TRBJ2-7; D is unclear. V was trimmed by 4 bases and J by 3 bases, leaving 8 bases between them. CDR3 length: 12 amino acids. The V gene's germline CDR1 is SGHRS and CDR2 YFSETQ. The CDR3 here is CASSQDNYEQYF. As DNA, the CDR3 is TGCGCCAGCAGCCAAGACAACTACGAGCAGTACTTC.

The gene calls are TRBV19 and TRBJ1-4; D is unresolved. Trimming removed 6 bases at V and 8 bases at J, with 10 bases between. Germline V gives CDR1 LNHDA, CDR2 SQIVND (reference sequence). This CDR3 region has 12 residues. Written as DNA, the CDR3 is TGTGCCAGTAGGTTCCCGGAGGAAAAACTGTTTTTT. This translates into CASRFPEEKLFF.

The gene calls are TRBV7-2 and TRBJ1-2; 7 bases fit TRBD1. This CDR3 has 13 amino acids. Germline-derived CDR1 and CDR2 are SGHTA and FQGNSA. The V and J ends lost 5 bases and 4 bases, in that order; junction bases with no gene match: 4. The CDR3 nucleotides read TGTGCCAGCAGCCGACAGGGACCCTATGGCTACACCTTC. This sequence encodes CASSRQGPYGYTF.

This chain connects TRBV19 to TRBJ1-2, with 11 positions matching TRBD1. The CDR3 is made up of 15 amino acids. V lost 5 bases, J lost 8 bases, and 10 bases stayed unmatched. The V gene's germline CDR1 is LNHDA and CDR2 SQIVND (reference sequence). The chain's CDR3 is CASSFGTGGSFGYTF. The CDR3 DNA follows: TGTGCCAGTAGTTTTGGGACAGGGGGGTCGTTCGGCTACACCTTC.

This clone appeared a single time. The chain recombines TRBV19 with TRBJ1-5; the D is unclear. This CDR3 has 15 residues. The V gene's germline CDR1 is LNHDA and CDR2 SQIVND (reference sequence). Trimming cost V 3 bases and J 0 bases, with 9 bases left between them. CDR3: CASSMGDLSNQPQHF. The CDR3 DNA reads TGTGCCAGTAGTATGGGAGATCTTAGCAATCAGCCCCAGCATTTT.

This clone came up once. CDR3 amino acids: CSAFSGEATDTQYF. In nucleotides, the CDR3 is TGCAGCGCCTTTAGCGGGGAGGCCACAGATACGCAGTATTTT. This chain links TRBV29-1 with TRBJ2-3; TRBD2 matches 8 bases. V shed 7 bases and J 2 bases; nucleotides not matched to a gene: 8. The CDR3 consists of 14 residues. CDR1 and CDR2 from the germline V gene are SQVTM and ANQGSEA.

CDR3 protein: CASSLNGGHTGELFF. Written as DNA, the CDR3 is TGTGCCAGCAGCTTAAACGGGGGTCACACCGGGGAGCTGTTTTTT. V is TRBV7-3 and J is TRBJ2-2; possibly TRBD2 for D (6 bases). Germline lookup yields CDR1 SGHTA and CDR2 FQGTGA. Trimming stripped 1 base from V and 3 bases from J, with 9 bases between. CDR3 size: 15 residues.

The chain recombines TRBV5-4 with TRBJ1-2; 7 bases fit TRBD1. Germline CDR1 is SGHNT and CDR2 is YYREEE (reference sequence). The CDR3 is 13 residues long. J lost 8 bases, V lost 3 bases, and 7 bases had no gene match. The DNA for the CDR3 is TGTGCCAGCAGCTGGACAGGCGAGGGCGGCTACACCTTC. Translated: CASSWTGEGGYTF.

The chain has TRBV6-5 and TRBJ2-7, with 10 bases identical to TRBD2. This CDR3 comprises 15 residues. Trimming took 4 bases from V and 4 from J; bases not matched to a gene: 7. From germline, CDR1 is MNHEY and CDR2 SVGAGI. The DNA of the CDR3 is TGTGCCAGCAGTTTGAAGCGGGGGGGAGGGTACGAGCAGTACTTC. It yields the protein CASSLKRGGGYEQYF.

The chain is built from TRBV6-5 and TRBJ1-1; no definite D call. Trimming took 0 bases from V and 4 from J, leaving 9 bases between them. From germline, CDR1 is MNHEY and CDR2 SVGAGI. The CDR3 spans 14 residues. The CDR3 sequence: CASSYSRRSTEAFF. The CDR3 DNA reads TGTGCCAGCAGTTACTCTCGTAGGAGCACTGAAGCTTTCTTT.

The chain recombines TRBV5-6 with TRBJ1-2; TRBD1 aligns across 7 bases. This CDR3 has 13 amino acids. Trimming removed 5 bases from V and 7 bases from J; junction bases left unmatched: 8. Looked up from germline, CDR1 is SGHDT and CDR2 is YYEEEE. The DNA of the CDR3 is TGTGCCAGCAGGGACAGGATAGGAAGTGGCTACACCTTC. This gives the protein CASRDRIGSGYTF.

The V and J genes are TRBV4-1 and TRBJ2-3; 7 positions agree with TRBD1. This CDR3 comprises 16 residues. J was trimmed by 10 bases and V by 0 bases; bases with no gene match: 13. The germline CDR1 and CDR2 sequences are MGHRA and YSYEKL. In DNA form, the CDR3 reads TGCGCCAGCAGCCAAGAAAGGGTAGGATCGGACAGGTCGCAGTATTTT. Translating gives CASSQERVGSDRSQYF.

The chain uses TRBV7-2 and TRBJ2-7; weak D call: TRBD1 (6 bases). Trimming left V 4 bases short and J 1 base short, with 11 bases between. This CDR3 has 14 residues. The germline CDR1 and CDR2 sequences are SGHTA and FQGNSA. The CDR3 DNA sequence: TGTGCCAGCAGCTCCTGGGGGCAGTCCTACGAGCAGTACTTC. As protein: CASSSWGQSYEQYF.

This clone was seen a few times. Additional DNA sequences in this sample encode the identical CDR3. The chain recombines TRBV5-6 with TRBJ1-2; D unclear. The CDR3 has 12 amino acids. Germline-derived CDR1 and CDR2 are SGHDT and YYEEEE. V was clipped by 5 bases and J by 5 bases, with 10 bases between them. This CDR3 reads CASSPGTYGYTF. CDR3 coding DNA: TGTGCCAGCAGTCCGGGCACTTATGGCTACACCTTC.

The V call is TRBV7-8, the J call TRBJ1-3; D unresolved. Trimming took 0 bases from V and 4 from J, leaving 7 bases between them. Germline V gene lookup returns CDR1 SGHVS and CDR2 FQNEAQ. CDR3 size: 14 residues. The CDR3 sequence is CASSLAGYGNTIYF. Written as DNA, the CDR3 is TGTGCCAGCAGCTTAGCCGGCTACGGAAACACCATATATTTT.

The rearrangement joins TRBV19 to TRBJ1-1, with TRBD1 matching over 8 bases. Germline trimming cut 4 bases from V and 5 bases from J; bases unmatched to any gene: 9. CDR1 is LNHDA, CDR2 SQIVND, per germline (reference sequence). The CDR3 is 15 amino acids. The CDR3 DNA reads as TGTGCCAGTAGTACTAGGACAGGGACGGGAACTGAAGCTTTCTTT. It translates to CASSTRTGTGTEAFF.

The chain has TRBV7-9 and TRBJ1-4; no clear D. CDR3 size: 15 residues. Germline lookup yields CDR1 SEHNR and CDR2 FQNEAQ (reference sequence). With 5 bases removed from V and 2 bases from J, the gap between germline ends came to 12 bases. In nucleotides, the CDR3 is TGTGCCAGCAGCGCCGACGGCCGCACTAATGAAAAACTGTTTTTT. This sequence encodes CASSADGRTNEKLFF.

The chain recombines TRBV6-5 with TRBJ2-7; tentatively, D is TRBD2 (6 bases). The CDR3 is 15 residues long. Trimming pared 6 bases from V and 2 bases from J, leaving 17 bases between. CDR1 is MNHEY, CDR2 SVGAGI, per germline. The CDR3 spells CASRPYGGMAYEQYF. The CDR3 DNA sequence: TGTGCCAGCAGACCTTATGGGGGGATGGCCTACGAGCAGTACTTC.

The chain combines TRBV5-1 with TRBJ2-2; D is ambiguous. The CDR3 totals 13 residues. With 0 bases removed from V and 11 bases from J, the gap between germline ends came to 11 bases. Germline V gene lookup returns CDR1 SGHRS and CDR2 YFSETQ. The CDR3 DNA follows: TGCGCCAGCAGCTTGGTTTTGGGAAGCGAGCTGTTTTTT. It translates to CASSLVLGSELFF.

This clone was found a few times. The chain carries TRBV18 and TRBJ1-1; D remains unclear. CDR1 is KGHSH, CDR2 LQKENI, per germline. V was shortened by 5 bases and J by 2 bases, with 15 bases between the two germline ends. The CDR3 covers 15 residues. The CDR3 region is CASSSEGQTNTEAFF. CDR3 coding DNA: TGTGCCAGCTCATCAGAAGGGCAAACCAACACTGAAGCTTTCTTT.

The chain links TRBV29-1 to TRBJ1-3, with 7 bases lining up with TRBD1. The CDR3 is 15 residues long. The V and J ends lost 6 bases and 0 bases, in that order; junction bases with no gene match: 8. Per germline, CDR1 SQVTM and CDR2 ANQGSEA. The CDR3 DNA reads TGCAGCGTCCGGGACAGTACCTTCTCTGGAAACACCATATATTTT. Residues: CSVRDSTFSGNTIYF.

The CDR3 sequence is CAISEPGQGINTIYF. In DNA form, the CDR3 reads TGTGCCATCAGTGAACCTGGACAGGGGATAAACACCATATATTTT. This sequence joins TRBV10-3 and TRBJ1-3; 9 positions agree with TRBD1. The CDR3 runs 15 residues. Germline V gene data show CDR1 as ENHRY and CDR2 as SYGVKD. The V and J ends lost 3 bases and 6 bases, in that order; junction bases with no gene match: 6.

The V call is TRBV29-1, the J call TRBJ1-2, with D hard to call. Germline V lookup: CDR1 SQVTM, CDR2 ANQGSEA. The CDR3 is 11 residues long. V lost 4 bases to trimming and J lost 7 bases, with 10 bases between them. CDR3 nucleotide sequence: TGCAGCGTTGGGACGGCCGCTGGCTACACCTTC. Translation: CSVGTAAGYTF.